The 16 T cell receptor beta chains given below trace back to one sample, sequenced in a study of OX40 agonist ivuxolimab in advanced cancers. Clones were read by immunoSEQ multiplex PCR, and TCRdb kept only the in-frame ones, dropping some. Of 50,000 to 70,000 clones detected, around 80% appear once; the ten largest clones hold around 2.1%. The source material was CD4+ or CD8+ T cells sorted from blood, sampled in a trial of the OX40 agonist ivuxolimab. The origin of the receptors is an adult with an advanced solid tumor such as melanoma, head and neck, liver or kidney cancer.

This sequence joins TRBV7-3 and TRBJ2-1; TRBD2 aligns across 16 bases. The CDR3 length is 20 residues. Germline loops: CDR1 SGHTA, CDR2 FQGTGA. The ends lost 5 bases at V and 8 bases at J; junction bases unmatched: 18. The CDR3 spells CASSRLMGLAGGPIGYEQFF. CDR3 coding DNA: TGTGCCAGCAGCCGCTTAATGGGACTAGCGGGAGGGCCGATAGGTTATGAGCAGTTCTTC.

The V call is TRBV9, the J call TRBJ1-2; TRBD1 agrees at 7 bases. Trimming took 6 bases from V and 4 from J; bases not matched to a gene: 15. The CDR3 covers 16 residues. Germline lookup yields CDR1 SGDLS and CDR2 YYNGEE. The CDR3 sequence is CASTDSTDRVAYGYTF. The CDR3 nucleotides read TGTGCCAGCACCGACTCCACCGACAGGGTTGCCTATGGCTACACCTTC.

The V gene is TRBV7-9, the J gene TRBJ2-5; TRBD1 agrees at 8 bases. CDR1 is SEHNR and CDR2 is FQNEAQ in the germline V gene (reference sequence). The CDR3 has 15 residues. V lost 5 bases to trimming and J lost 2 bases; unmatched junction nucleotides: 7. The CDR3 spells CASSPRTGIQETQYF. CDR3 sequence (DNA): TGTGCCAGCAGCCCCCGGACAGGGATACAAGAGACCCAGTACTTC.

Concerning this clone: The identical CDR3 is also encoded by other nucleotide sequences in the sample. The rearrangement joins TRBV19 to TRBJ1-5; 10 bases are shared with TRBD1. The CDR3 sequence is 14 residues long. Germline-derived CDR1 and CDR2 are LNHDA and SQIVND (reference sequence). With V trimmed by 9 bases and J by 4 bases, 6 bases remained unmatched. This CDR3 reads CASRDRGGNQPQHF. The DNA for the CDR3 is TGTGCCAGCCGGGACAGGGGAGGGAATCAGCCCCAGCATTTT. Supplemented by reference TRBV19 and TRBJ1-5, the full variable domain reads DGGITQSPKYLFRKEGQNVTLSCEQNLNHDAMYWYRQDPGQGLRLIYYSQIVNDFQKGDIAEGYSVSREKKESFPLTVTSAQKNPTAFYLCASRDRGGNQPQHFGDGTRLSIL.

CDR3 coding DNA: TGTGCCAGTAGTATCCCCGGGACTACCGAGCAGTACTTC. Translation: CASSIPGTTEQYF. The rearrangement joins TRBV19 to TRBJ2-7; 7 positions match TRBD2. Germline V lookup: CDR1 LNHDA, CDR2 SQIVND (reference sequence). The CDR3 has 13 residues. The V segment lost 3 bases and the J segment 6 bases; nucleotides outside the gene matches: 5.

The chain couples TRBV28 to TRBJ2-2; D gene uncertain. The CDR3 length is 15 residues. Germline V gene lookup returns CDR1 MDHEN and CDR2 SYDVKM. Trimming took 3 bases from V and 9 from J, leaving 17 bases between them. This chain's CDR3 is CASSFFGLQLRELFF. DNA of the CDR3: TGTGCCAGCAGTTTTTTCGGTTTGCAACTTCGGGAGCTGTTTTTT.

The chain recombines TRBV4-1 with TRBJ2-5, with D unresolved. Between the trimmed V and J ends, which lost 4 bases and 5 bases, there was a span of 8 bases. This CDR3 comprises 12 residues. Germline V gives CDR1 MGHRA, CDR2 YSYEKL. In nucleotides, the CDR3 is TGCGCCAGCAGCCCCAACGGTGAGACCCAGTACTTC. Its translation: CASSPNGETQYF.

V gene TRBV9 combines with J gene TRBJ2-3; 12 nucleotides line up with TRBD2. V was pared by 4 bases and J by 3 bases, with 3 bases of the junction left unmatched. CDR1 and CDR2 from the germline V gene are SGDLS and YYNGEE. The CDR3 extends over 15 amino acids. The CDR3 DNA reads TGTGCCAGCAGCCCCGGGACTAGCGGGACAGATACGCAGTATTTT. This sequence encodes CASSPGTSGTDTQYF.

This clone was seen once. The junction does not match germline at one end; this may be a read error. This chain uses TRBV7-7 with TRBJ2-3; D is perhaps TRBD2 (6 bases). There are 15 residues in the CDR3. The germline CDR1 and CDR2 sequences are SSHAT and FNYEAQ (reference sequence). CDR3: CASSSLASSTDTQYF. CDR3 nucleotides: TGTGCTAGCAGCAGCCTAGCGTCTAGCACAGATACGCAGTATTTT. The complete variable domain, with remaining parts taken from reference TRBV7-7 and TRBJ2-3, reads GAGVSQSPRYKVTKRGQDVTLRCDPISSHATLYWYQQALGQGPEFLTYFNYEAQPDKSGLPSDRFSAERPEGSISTLTIQRTEQRDSAMYRCASSSLASSTDTQYFGPGTRLTVL.

The CDR3, as DNA: TGTGCCAGCAGTTATTCGGTGATGAATGAGCAGTTCTTC. It codes for CASSYSVMNEQFF. This chain connects TRBV6-6 to TRBJ2-1; no definite D call. Germline CDR1 is MNHNY and CDR2 is SVGAGI (reference sequence). Trimming pared 3 bases from V and 7 bases from J, leaving 10 bases between. The CDR3 totals 13 residues.

The chain employs TRBV19 and TRBJ1-2; no firm D call. Trimming took off 7 bases at V and 6 bases at J, with 6 bases between the two ends. Germline V gene sequence: CDR1 LNHDA, CDR2 SQIVND (reference sequence). The CDR3 covers 10 residues. CDR3 nucleotides: TGTGCCAGTACCAGTCATGGCTACACCTTC. It encodes CASTSHGYTF.

V and J are TRBV6-5 and TRBJ2-7, with 9 bases that match TRBD2. Germline CDR1 and CDR2: MNHEY and SVGAGI. V lost 7 bases, J lost 5 bases, and 12 bases stayed unmatched. The CDR3 length is 15 residues. DNA of the CDR3: TGTGCCAGCACCCACTCCGGGACTAGCTTCGACGAGCAGTACTTC. It translates to CASTHSGTSFDEQYF.

This chain links TRBV29-1 with TRBJ1-3; perhaps TRBD1 as D (5 bases). The CDR3 extends over 13 amino acids. Deletions cut 1 base from V and 2 bases from J, with 6 bases between. Looked up from germline, CDR1 is SQVTM and CDR2 is ANQGSEA. The CDR3 bases are TGCAGCGTTGAAGGGGGGACTGGAAACACCATATATTTT. Translating it yields CSVEGGTGNTIYF.

The chain uses TRBV2 and TRBJ2-7, with unresolved D. Trimming removed 5 bases from V and 3 bases from J, with 11 bases in between. CDR3 length: 13 residues. CDR1 and CDR2 from the germline V gene are SNHLY and FYNNEI. CDR3 region: CASSRSILYEQYF. Here the CDR3 DNA reads TGTGCCAGCAGTCGGAGCATTCTCTACGAGCAGTACTTC.

This sequence joins TRBV11-2 and TRBJ2-3; D gene unclear. The V end lost 3 bases, the J end lost 1 base, and 5 bases lay between the germline ends. The CDR3 is 13 residues long. The V gene's germline CDR1 is SGHAT and CDR2 FQNNGV. CDR3 protein: CASSFFGTDTQYF. The CDR3 DNA is TGTGCCAGCAGCTTTTTCGGCACAGATACGCAGTATTTT.

The chain uses TRBV7-8 and TRBJ2-2; D is uncertain. Trimming removed 3 bases from V and 0 bases from J, with 8 bases in between. Germline CDR1 SGHVS, CDR2 FQNEAQ. This CDR3 region has 15 residues. In nucleotides, the CDR3 is TGTGCCAGCAGCTTGAGTCAACCGAACACCGGGGAGCTGTTTTTT. This encodes CASSLSQPNTGELFF.